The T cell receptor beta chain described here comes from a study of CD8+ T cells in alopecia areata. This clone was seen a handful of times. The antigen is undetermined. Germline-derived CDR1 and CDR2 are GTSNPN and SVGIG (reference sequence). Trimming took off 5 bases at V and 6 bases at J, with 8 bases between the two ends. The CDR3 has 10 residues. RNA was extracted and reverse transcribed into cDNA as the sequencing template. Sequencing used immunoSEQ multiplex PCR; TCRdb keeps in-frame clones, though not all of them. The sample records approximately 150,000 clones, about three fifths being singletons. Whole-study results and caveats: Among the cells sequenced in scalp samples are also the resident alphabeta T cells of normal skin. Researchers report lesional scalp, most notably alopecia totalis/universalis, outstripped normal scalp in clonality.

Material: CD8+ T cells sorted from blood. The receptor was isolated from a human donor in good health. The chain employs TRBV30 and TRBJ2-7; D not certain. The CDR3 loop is CAWSGLEQYF. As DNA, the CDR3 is TGTGCCTGGTCAGGCCTCGAGCAGTACTTC.